These 20 T cell receptor beta chains were sequenced from one sample in a study of blood T cell repertoires in COVID-19. TCRdb's table, derived via immunoSEQ multiplex PCR, lists solely in-frame clones and lacks some. The sample gives approximately 200,000 clones, roughly 82% of which show up once; about 5% is in the top ten. Input material: peripheral blood. These receptors were obtained from a woman aged 25 to 39 with acute or convalescent COVID-19.

The chain recombines TRBV7-6 with TRBJ1-4; D is undetermined. This CDR3 is 16 amino acids long. Per germline, CDR1 SGHVS and CDR2 FNYEAQ. Trimming left V 5 bases short and J 8 bases short, with 21 bases between. In nucleotides, the CDR3 is TGTGCCAGCAGCCTGCTACTTGAGGGAGGCGACGAAAAACTGTTTTTT. Translating it yields CASSLLLEGGDEKLFF.

The chain couples TRBV5-1 to TRBJ2-2; D might be TRBD2 (6 bases). Germline CDR1 SGHRS, CDR2 YFSETQ. The CDR3 sequence is 14 residues long. Between the trimmed V and J ends, which lost 3 bases and 7 bases, there was a span of 13 bases. CDR3 coding DNA: TGCGCCAGCAGCTCGGCGGGGTCCGGCGGGGAGCTGTTTTTT. Residues: CASSSAGSGGELFF.

V usage is TRBV18 and J usage is TRBJ1-1; D unclear. This CDR3 region has 11 residues. Trimming pared 6 bases from V and 2 bases from J, leaving 4 bases between. Germline V gene lookup returns CDR1 KGHSH and CDR2 LQKENI. The CDR3 DNA reads as TGTGCCAGCTCCCTTAACACTGAAGCTTTCTTT. It is translated as CASSLNTEAFF.

The chain employs TRBV2 and TRBJ2-3, with D possibly matching TRBD2 (6 bases). The CDR3 runs to 15 residues. V dropped 5 bases and J dropped 7 bases, with 19 bases sitting between them. Germline CDR1 SNHLY, CDR2 FYNNEI. CDR3 sequence (DNA): TGTGCCAGCAGTCCGAAAACCGGAGGGCCAAATACGCAGTATTTT. This sequence encodes CASSPKTGGPNTQYF.

This clone was picked up a small number of times. The CDR3 loop reads CASNSGGRMGGNGYTF. The CDR3 bases are TGCGCCAGCAACAGCGGGGGGCGAATGGGTGGTAATGGCTACACCTTC. V usage is TRBV5-1 and J usage is TRBJ1-2; possible D gene TRBD1, 6 bases. V lost 6 bases, J lost 6 bases, and 24 bases lay in between. CDR3 length: 16 residues. The germline V gene has CDR1 SGHRS and CDR2 YFSETQ.

The chain couples TRBV7-2 to TRBJ1-3; 9 bases fit TRBD1. J gave up 3 bases and V 5 bases, and 5 bases lay outside the gene matches. Germline assignment: CDR1 SGHTA and CDR2 FQGNSA. This CDR3 region has 15 residues. The DNA of the CDR3 is TGTGCCAGCAGCGAGGGACAGGGTTATGGAAACACCATATATTTT. Protein sequence: CASSEGQGYGNTIYF.

The V gene is TRBV29-1, the J gene TRBJ1-2; unclear D gene. CDR3 size: 10 residues. Trimming removed 3 bases at V and 7 bases at J, with 6 bases between. Germline values: CDR1 SQVTM, CDR2 ANQGSEA. Here the CDR3 DNA reads TGCAGCGTTGATCGGAGTGGCTACACCTTC. This codes for CSVDRSGYTF.

The rearrangement uses TRBV11-2 and TRBJ2-3; 8 bases align to TRBD1. The CDR3 length is 16 residues. V trimming: 5 bases; J trimming: 0 bases; junction bases outside the gene matches: 7. Germline CDR1 reads SGHAT; CDR2 reads FQNNGV. As DNA, the CDR3 is TGTGCCAGCAGCCCGCGGACAGGGAAGAGCACAGATACGCAGTATTTT. Protein sequence: CASSPRTGKSTDTQYF.

The rearrangement uses TRBV13 and TRBJ2-2; 11 bases are a match to TRBD2. Germline trimming cut 5 bases from V and 6 bases from J; bases unmatched to any gene: 2. CDR3 size: 14 residues. CDR1 PRHDT and CDR2 FYEKMQ come from the germline V gene (reference sequence). The chain's CDR3 is CASSPTSGAGELFF. In nucleotides, the CDR3 is TGTGCCAGCAGCCCGACTAGCGGGGCCGGGGAGCTGTTTTTT.

The sample holds one count of this clone. The junction differs from germline at one of its ends, possibly a read error. The chain has TRBV14 and TRBJ1-1, with 7 bases lining up with TRBD1. This CDR3 contains 11 residues. Germline lookup yields CDR1 SGHDN and CDR2 FVKESK. CDR3 residues: CASSQTGVLTF. DNA for the CDR3: TGTGCCAGCAGTCAAACAGGGGTGCTGACCTTT.

This clone was seen a single time. This chain joins TRBV7-2 and TRBJ1-1; D might be TRBD1 (6 bases). This CDR3 contains 17 residues. Looked up from germline, CDR1 is SGHTA and CDR2 is FQGNSA. V lost 2 bases and J 5 bases, leaving 21 bases between the germline ends. The CDR3: CASSLKYGRGPGTEAFF. The CDR3, as DNA: TGTGCCAGCAGCTTAAAATATGGCAGGGGCCCGGGAACTGAAGCTTTCTTT.

V is TRBV14 and J is TRBJ2-3; D unresolved. The V end lost 1 base, the J end lost 5 bases, and 10 bases lay between the germline ends. Germline CDR1 is SGHDN and CDR2 is FVKESK. The CDR3 is 14 amino acids. The CDR3 loop reads CASSQGLLRDTQYF. For the CDR3, the DNA is TGTGCCAGCAGCCAAGGACTGCTGCGAGATACGCAGTATTTT.

The chain is built from TRBV6-5 and TRBJ1-6, with 8 bases fitting TRBD1. The trim removed 7 bases at V and 10 bases at J, leaving 12 bases unmatched. Germline CDR1 MNHEY, CDR2 SVGAGI. This CDR3 has 15 residues. CDR3 in DNA: TGTGCCAGCACGATCCAAGACAGGGGAGTATCACCCCTCCACTTT. Protein: CASTIQDRGVSPLHF.

This rearrangement joins TRBV10-1 to TRBJ2-7, with TRBD1 matching over 7 bases. From germline, CDR1 is WNHNN and CDR2 SYGVQD (reference sequence). V lost 6 bases to trimming and J lost 2 bases; unmatched junction nucleotides: 10. CDR3 length equals 15 residues. The CDR3 nucleotides are TGCGCCAGCAGCACCAAGCCGGACAGGCCCTACGAGCAGTACTTC. It codes for CASSTKPDRPYEQYF.

This clone has a single count. The chain recombines TRBV28 with TRBJ2-7; 7 nucleotides align to TRBD1. With 4 bases clipped from V and 6 bases from J, the junction kept 9 bases outside the gene matches. The CDR3 runs 14 residues. Per the germline V gene, CDR1 is MDHEN and CDR2 is SYDVKM. For the CDR3, the DNA is TGTGCCAGCAGTTCTATTACAGGGGATGGCGAGCAGTACTTC. Amino acid sequence: CASSSITGDGEQYF.

The V gene is TRBV4-3, the J gene TRBJ1-3; D gene uncertain. This CDR3 has 15 amino acids. The V and J ends lost 4 bases and 1 base respectively, with 11 bases between them. Looked up from germline, CDR1 is LGHNA and CDR2 is YSLEER. CDR3 in DNA: TGCGCCAGCAGCCCGTCGTCAGTGTCTGGAAACACCATATATTTT. It is translated as CASSPSSVSGNTIYF.

This rearrangement joins TRBV5-1 to TRBJ2-7; D is ambiguous. The CDR3 runs 13 residues. Trimming pared 0 bases from V and 3 bases from J, leaving 7 bases between. Germline loops: CDR1 SGHRS, CDR2 YFSETQ. CDR3 in amino acids: CASSLDQIYEQYF. The CDR3 bases are TGCGCCAGCAGCTTGGACCAGATCTACGAGCAGTACTTC.

V gene TRBV5-1 combines with J gene TRBJ1-6; no clear D. Per germline, CDR1 SGHRS and CDR2 YFSETQ. This CDR3 comprises 15 residues. Trimming shortened V by 4 bases and J by 0 bases, and 8 bases separated the two germline ends. CDR3 protein: CASSGGSSYNSPLHF. CDR3 in DNA: TGCGCCAGCAGCGGTGGGAGCTCCTATAATTCACCCCTCCACTTT.

The rearrangement links TRBV5-4 to TRBJ2-7; 10 positions agree with TRBD2. V lost 5 bases and J lost 0; bases outside the gene matches: 2. There are 14 residues in the CDR3. The germline gives CDR1 SGHNT, CDR2 YYREEE (reference sequence). DNA for the CDR3: TGTGCCAGCAGTCTAGCGGGGGCCTCCTACGAGCAGTACTTC. Protein sequence: CASSLAGASYEQYF.

The chain uses TRBV5-1 and TRBJ1-2; 7 nucleotides align to TRBD1. The CDR3 totals 12 residues. The germline CDR1 and CDR2 sequences are SGHRS and YFSETQ. V shed 5 bases, J shed 6 bases, and the junction held 4 bases outside the gene matches. The CDR3: CASRPGTDGYTF. CDR3 DNA: TGCGCCAGCAGACCCGGGACAGATGGCTACACCTTC.